A selection of T cell receptor beta chains follows, all from one sample in a study of shared clonotypes between healthy human individuals. Assay used: immunoSEQ multiplex PCR; TCRdb lists only in-frame clones, some missing. The table has about 700,000 clones, about 91% seen once. The sequencing sample was made of naive CD8+ T cells sorted from blood. Receptors originate from a man aged 25 to 40 in good health. CDR3s include the opening cysteine and the closing phenylalanine or tryptophan. Each record gives: clone size, V gene, J gene, D gene, CDR3 protein, CDR3 DNA. A D gene is named only where the DNA matches it firmly. The size entry is marked missing in some rows and otherwise reads once, few, many or a size class.

abundance: .; v_gene: TRBV9; j_gene: TRBJ2-1; d_gene: .; CDR3aa: CASSDGGAAQFF; CDR3nt: TGTGCCAGCAGTGATGGGGGGGCTGCTCAGTTCTTC
abundance: .; v_gene: TRBV29-1; j_gene: TRBJ2-2; d_gene: .; CDR3aa: CSVDRQNTGELFF; CDR3nt: TGCAGCGTTGATCGCCAGAACACCGGGGAGCTGTTTTTT
abundance: .; v_gene: TRBV10-3; j_gene: TRBJ2-5; d_gene: .; CDR3aa: CATSAAVAETQYF; CDR3nt: TGTGCCACCTCCGCGGCGGTAGCCGAGACCCAGTACTTC
abundance: .; v_gene: TRBV6-6; j_gene: TRBJ2-1; d_gene: .; CDR3aa: CASRHAGTGLRNEQFF; CDR3nt: TGTGCCAGCAGACACGCGGGGACCGGGTTGAGGAATGAGCAGTTCTTC
abundance: .; v_gene: TRBV4-1; j_gene: TRBJ2-7; d_gene: TRBD1; CDR3aa: CASSYLEGATYEQYF; CDR3nt: TGCGCCAGCAGCTATTTAGAGGGGGCGACCTACGAGCAGTACTTC
abundance: .; v_gene: TRBV10-1; j_gene: TRBJ2-7; d_gene: .; CDR3aa: CASSDRLGGNPYEQYF; CDR3nt: TGCGCCAGCAGTGATCGGCTCGGCGGGAACCCCTACGAGCAGTACTTC
abundance: once; v_gene: TRBV27; j_gene: TRBJ1-3; d_gene: .; CDR3aa: CASSLYGSVSGNTIYF; CDR3nt: TGTGCCAGCAGTTTATATGGGTCTGTATCTGGAAACACCATATATTTT
abundance: .; v_gene: TRBV29-1; j_gene: TRBJ2-1; d_gene: .; CDR3aa: CSVEDRTVNEQFF; CDR3nt: TGCAGCGTTGAAGACCGGACTGTCAATGAGCAGTTCTTC
abundance: .; v_gene: TRBV7-6; j_gene: TRBJ2-1; d_gene: .; CDR3aa: CASSGQNNNEQFF; CDR3nt: TGTGCCAGCAGCGGGCAGAATAACAATGAGCAGTTCTTC
abundance: .; v_gene: TRBV2; j_gene: TRBJ2-7; d_gene: .; CDR3aa: CASGGYEQYF; CDR3nt: TGTGCCAGCGGGGGCTACGAGCAGTACTTC
abundance: .; v_gene: TRBV27; j_gene: TRBJ1-1; d_gene: .; CDR3aa: CASSLRMNTEAFF; CDR3nt: TGTGCCAGCAGTTTACGGATGAACACTGAAGCTTTCTTT
abundance: .; v_gene: TRBV2; j_gene: TRBJ1-5; d_gene: .; CDR3aa: CASKGRNSNQPQHF; CDR3nt: TGTGCCAGCAAAGGACGGAATAGCAATCAGCCCCAGCATTTT
abundance: .; v_gene: TRBV9; j_gene: TRBJ2-1; d_gene: TRBD2; CDR3aa: CASSHDGRSYNEQFF; CDR3nt: TGTGCCAGCAGTCACGACGGGAGGTCCTACAATGAGCAGTTCTTC
abundance: .; v_gene: TRBV28; j_gene: TRBJ2-1; d_gene: TRBD2; CDR3aa: CASSLGAGVTYNEQFF; CDR3nt: TGTGCCAGCAGTTTAGGGGCGGGAGTCACCTACAATGAGCAGTTCTTC
abundance: .; v_gene: TRBV7-6; j_gene: TRBJ1-1; d_gene: .; CDR3aa: CASSSESGMNTEAFF; CDR3nt: TGTGCCAGCAGCTCCGAAAGTGGGATGAACACTGAAGCTTTCTTT
abundance: .; v_gene: TRBV19; j_gene: TRBJ1-1; d_gene: TRBD1; CDR3aa: CASSSPDRARAFF; CDR3nt: TGTGCCAGTAGTAGCCCAGACAGGGCGCGTGCTTTCTTT
abundance: .; v_gene: TRBV28; j_gene: TRBJ2-7; d_gene: .; CDR3aa: CASNPTGSTYEQYF; CDR3nt: TGTGCCAGCAATCCCACAGGATCGACCTACGAGCAGTACTTC
abundance: .; v_gene: TRBV7-9; j_gene: TRBJ2-7; d_gene: TRBD2; CDR3aa: CASSLSAGGPWSYEQYF; CDR3nt: TGTGCCAGCAGCTTAAGCGCGGGAGGGCCTTGGTCCTACGAGCAGTACTTC
abundance: .; v_gene: TRBV9; j_gene: TRBJ1-3; d_gene: .; CDR3aa: CASSLGGNGNTIYF; CDR3nt: TGTGCCAGCAGCCTAGGGGGGAATGGAAACACCATATATTTT
abundance: .; v_gene: TRBV11-3; j_gene: TRBJ2-1; d_gene: TRBD2; CDR3aa: CASSWEAGGPYNEQFF; CDR3nt: TGTGCCAGCAGCTGGGAAGCGGGAGGCCCCTACAATGAGCAGTTCTTC
abundance: .; v_gene: TRBV16; j_gene: TRBJ2-7; d_gene: TRBD1; CDR3aa: CASSRTGSDYEQYF; CDR3nt: TGTGCCAGCAGCCGGACAGGGTCGGATTACGAGCAGTACTTC
abundance: .; v_gene: TRBV5-1; j_gene: TRBJ2-7; d_gene: .; CDR3aa: CASSPLMREAREQYF; CDR3nt: TGCGCCAGCAGCCCCCTTATGAGGGAGGCGAGGGAGCAGTACTTC
abundance: .; v_gene: TRBV27; j_gene: TRBJ2-6; d_gene: TRBD1; CDR3aa: CASSSYTFRDRLSSGANVLTF; CDR3nt: TGTGCCAGCAGTTCTTACACCTTCCGGGACAGACTCAGCTCTGGGGCCAACGTCCTGACTTTC
abundance: .; v_gene: TRBV29-1; j_gene: TRBJ2-4; d_gene: .; CDR3aa: CSVEETGRENIQYF; CDR3nt: TGCAGCGTAGAAGAGACAGGGAGGGAAAACATTCAGTACTTC
abundance: .; v_gene: TRBV7-9; j_gene: TRBJ2-3; d_gene: .; CDR3aa: CASSFDTQYF; CDR3nt: TGTGCCAGCAGCTTTGATACGCAGTATTTT
abundance: .; v_gene: TRBV9; j_gene: TRBJ2-3; d_gene: .; CDR3aa: CASGDTQYF; CDR3nt: TGTGCCTCCGGAGATACGCAGTATTTT
abundance: .; v_gene: TRBV19; j_gene: TRBJ1-1; d_gene: .; CDR3aa: CASSLDPIKMNTEAFF; CDR3nt: TGTGCCAGTAGCCTAGACCCAATAAAAATGAACACTGAAGCTTTCTTT
abundance: .; v_gene: TRBV14; j_gene: TRBJ2-5; d_gene: .; CDR3aa: CATSGLLGETQYF; CDR3nt: TGTGCCACCTCGGGACTCCTGGGGGAGACCCAGTACTTC
abundance: few; v_gene: TRBV2; j_gene: TRBJ2-7; d_gene: .; CDR3aa: CASSVGPRSSYEQYF; CDR3nt: TGTGCCAGCAGTGTAGGGCCTAGGAGCTCCTACGAGCAGTACTTC
abundance: .; v_gene: TRBV18; j_gene: TRBJ2-2; d_gene: .; CDR3aa: CASSPGGNTGELFF; CDR3nt: TGTGCCAGCTCACCAGGCGGGAACACCGGGGAGCTGTTTTTT
abundance: .; v_gene: TRBV7-9; j_gene: TRBJ2-7; d_gene: .; CDR3aa: CASSLAQRYEQYF; CDR3nt: TGTGCCAGCAGCTTAGCCCAGAGGTACGAGCAGTACTTC
abundance: .; v_gene: TRBV5-8; j_gene: TRBJ2-2; d_gene: TRBD2; CDR3aa: CASSPGTSGKAGELFF; CDR3nt: TGTGCCAGCAGCCCCGGGACTAGCGGGAAGGCCGGGGAGCTGTTTTTT
abundance: .; v_gene: TRBV6-5; j_gene: TRBJ2-2; d_gene: .; CDR3aa: CASSSLSNYDTGELFF; CDR3nt: TGTGCCAGCAGTTCCCTCAGCAACTACGACACCGGGGAGCTGTTTTTT
abundance: .; v_gene: TRBV11-3; j_gene: TRBJ2-7; d_gene: .; CDR3aa: CASSLGREEQYF; CDR3nt: TGTGCCAGCAGCTTAGGTCGGGAGGAGCAGTACTTC
abundance: .; v_gene: TRBV7-9; j_gene: TRBJ2-2; d_gene: TRBD2; CDR3aa: CASSSGTSGRVGTGELFF; CDR3nt: TGTGCCAGCAGCTCCGGGACTAGCGGGAGGGTCGGTACCGGGGAGCTGTTTTTT
abundance: .; v_gene: TRBV7-8; j_gene: TRBJ2-5; d_gene: TRBD2; CDR3aa: CASSARLAGVETQYF; CDR3nt: TGTGCCAGCAGCGCCCGACTAGCGGGAGTGGAGACCCAGTACTTC
abundance: .; v_gene: TRBV11-2; j_gene: TRBJ2-5; d_gene: .; CDR3aa: CASRLGAANETQYF; CDR3nt: TGTGCCAGCAGATTGGGGGCCGCAAATGAGACCCAGTACTTC
abundance: .; v_gene: TRBV10-3; j_gene: TRBJ2-7; d_gene: .; CDR3aa: CAISELIVSNEQYF; CDR3nt: TGTGCCATCAGTGAGTTAATAGTGTCGAACGAGCAGTACTTC
abundance: .; v_gene: TRBV7-9; j_gene: TRBJ1-4; d_gene: TRBD1; CDR3aa: CASSLVEGAPSLFF; CDR3nt: TGTGCCAGCAGCTTAGTCGAGGGGGCCCCGTCCCTGTTTTTT
abundance: .; v_gene: TRBV7-9; j_gene: TRBJ2-7; d_gene: .; CDR3aa: CASSLALGMDYEQYF; CDR3nt: TGTGCCAGCAGCTTAGCGCTCGGTATGGATTACGAGCAGTACTTC
abundance: .; v_gene: TRBV2; j_gene: TRBJ2-3; d_gene: TRBD2; CDR3aa: CASCLGVLRGSTDTQYF; CDR3nt: TGTGCCAGCTGCCTCGGGGTTTTGCGGGGGAGCACAGATACGCAGTATTTT
abundance: .; v_gene: TRBV7-6; j_gene: TRBJ1-5; d_gene: .; CDR3aa: CASSFLGRGLGQPQHF; CDR3nt: TGTGCCAGCAGCTTCCTAGGCAGGGGCCTGGGTCAGCCCCAGCATTTT
abundance: .; v_gene: TRBV5-1; j_gene: TRBJ2-1; d_gene: TRBD2; CDR3aa: CASSSTLAGGLNEQFF; CDR3nt: TGCGCCAGCAGCTCTACCTTAGCGGGAGGGCTCAATGAGCAGTTCTTC